This T cell receptor (beta chain) came from a study of T cells expressing NK-cell markers. Study information: Underlying the TCR beta repertoires were sorted CD3+CD56+NKG2C+, CD3+CD56+NKG2C- and CD3+CD56-NKG2C+ T cells. Seven HCMV-seropositive donors and one seronegative donor made up the eight sequenced donors.

The CDR3 contains 15 residues. With UMIs, 5'RACE template switching was used to make TCR beta cDNA. One entry per CDR3 protein, without DNA, is what TCRdb gives after re-calling the 5' RACE reads. The listing contains about 390,000 distinct CDR3 sequences. The sample taken for sequencing was blood T cells: a sorted CD56 or NKG2C T cell subset, CD4+ or CD8+ T cells, or bulk PBMC T cells (not recorded which). V and J are TRBV12-3 or TRBV12-4 and TRBJ1-2; the D call from TCRdb, TRBD1, cannot be confirmed without DNA. This sequence originates from a woman aged 50 to 60 in good health. The CDR3 region is CASSLLNQGNYGYTF.